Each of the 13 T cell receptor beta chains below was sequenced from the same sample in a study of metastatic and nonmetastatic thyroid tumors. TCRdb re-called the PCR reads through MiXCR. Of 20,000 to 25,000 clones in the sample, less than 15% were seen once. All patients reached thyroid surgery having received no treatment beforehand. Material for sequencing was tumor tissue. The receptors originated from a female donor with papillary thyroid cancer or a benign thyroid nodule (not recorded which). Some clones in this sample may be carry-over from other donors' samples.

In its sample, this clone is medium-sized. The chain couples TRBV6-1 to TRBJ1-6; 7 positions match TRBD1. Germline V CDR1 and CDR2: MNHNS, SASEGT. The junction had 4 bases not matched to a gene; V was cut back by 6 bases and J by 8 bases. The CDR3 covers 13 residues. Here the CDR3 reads CASRRQGDSPLHF. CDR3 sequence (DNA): TGTGCCAGCAGAAGACAGGGTGATTCACCCCTCCACTTT.

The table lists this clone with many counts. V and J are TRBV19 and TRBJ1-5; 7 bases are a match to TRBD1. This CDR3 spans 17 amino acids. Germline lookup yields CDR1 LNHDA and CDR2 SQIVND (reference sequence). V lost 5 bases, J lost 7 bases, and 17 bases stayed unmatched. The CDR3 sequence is CASSVLGGRGDEQPQHF. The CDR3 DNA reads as TGTGCCAGTAGTGTTTTGGGGGGCAGGGGGGATGAACAGCCCCAGCATTTT.

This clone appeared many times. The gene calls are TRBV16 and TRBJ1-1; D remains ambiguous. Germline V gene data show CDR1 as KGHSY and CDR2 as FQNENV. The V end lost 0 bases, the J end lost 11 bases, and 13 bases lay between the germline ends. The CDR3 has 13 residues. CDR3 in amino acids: CASSQSLGGRAFF. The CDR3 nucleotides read TGTGCCAGCAGCCAATCGTTGGGAGGGCGGGCTTTCTTT.

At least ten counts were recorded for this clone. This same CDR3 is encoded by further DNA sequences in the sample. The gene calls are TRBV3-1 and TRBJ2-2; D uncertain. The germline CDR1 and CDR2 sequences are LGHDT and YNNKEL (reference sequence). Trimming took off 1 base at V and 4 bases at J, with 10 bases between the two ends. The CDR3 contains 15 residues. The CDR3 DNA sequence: TGTGCCAGCAGCCAAGGGGTACTGGGCACCGGGGAGCTGTTTTTT. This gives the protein CASSQGVLGTGELFF.

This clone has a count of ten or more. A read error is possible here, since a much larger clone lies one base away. This CDR3 is CASSDGRGTEKLFF. The CDR3 bases are TGTGCCAGCAGTGACGGACGAGGGACTGAAAAACTGTTTTTT. The chain has TRBV6-1 and TRBJ1-4, with D perhaps matching TRBD1 (5 bases). The CDR3 runs to 14 residues. The V end was cut by 3 bases, the J end by 7 bases, with 12 bases between. CDR1 is MNHNS, CDR2 SASEGT, per germline.

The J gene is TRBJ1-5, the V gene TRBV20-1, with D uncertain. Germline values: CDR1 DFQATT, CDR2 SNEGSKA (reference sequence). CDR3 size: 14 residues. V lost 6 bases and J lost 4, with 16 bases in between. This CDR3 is CSAKIYTENQPQHF. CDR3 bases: TGCAGTGCCAAGATCTATACCGAGAATCAGCCCCAGCATTTT.

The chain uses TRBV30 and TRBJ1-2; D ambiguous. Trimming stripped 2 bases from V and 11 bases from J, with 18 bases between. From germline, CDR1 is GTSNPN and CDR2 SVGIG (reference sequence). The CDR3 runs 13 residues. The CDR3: CAWSSPFVYSYTF. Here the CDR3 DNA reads TGTGCCTGGAGTTCTCCCTTCGTCTATAGTTACACCTTC.

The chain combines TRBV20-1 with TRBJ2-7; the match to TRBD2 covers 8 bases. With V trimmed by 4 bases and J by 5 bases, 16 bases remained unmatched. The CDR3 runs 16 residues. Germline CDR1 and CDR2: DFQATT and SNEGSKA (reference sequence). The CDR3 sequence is CSATPGGAAESHEQYF. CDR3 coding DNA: TGCAGTGCTACGCCGGGGGGGGCGGCAGAAAGCCACGAGCAGTACTTC.

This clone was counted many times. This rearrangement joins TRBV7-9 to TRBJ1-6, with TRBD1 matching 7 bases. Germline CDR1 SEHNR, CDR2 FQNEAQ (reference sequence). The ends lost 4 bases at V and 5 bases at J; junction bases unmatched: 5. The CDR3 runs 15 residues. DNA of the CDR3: TGTGCCAGCAGCTGGGGGACAGCTAATAATTCACCCCTCCACTTT. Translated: CASSWGTANNSPLHF.

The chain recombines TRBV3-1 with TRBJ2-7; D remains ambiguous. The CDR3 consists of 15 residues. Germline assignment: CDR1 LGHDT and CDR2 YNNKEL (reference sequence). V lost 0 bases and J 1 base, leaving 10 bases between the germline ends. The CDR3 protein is CASSQEDSYSYEQYF. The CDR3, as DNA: TGTGCCAGCAGCCAAGAGGATAGTTATTCCTACGAGCAGTACTTC.

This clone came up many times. CDR3 protein: CASSESGGVGETQYF. CDR3 DNA: TGTGCCAGCAGTGAATCCGGGGGAGTAGGGGAGACCCAGTACTTC. The chain has TRBV25-1 and TRBJ2-5; possibly TRBD2 for D (6 bases). Germline V lookup: CDR1 MGHDK, CDR2 SYGVNS. Trimming stripped 1 base from V and 5 bases from J, with 14 bases between. CDR3 length equals 15 residues.

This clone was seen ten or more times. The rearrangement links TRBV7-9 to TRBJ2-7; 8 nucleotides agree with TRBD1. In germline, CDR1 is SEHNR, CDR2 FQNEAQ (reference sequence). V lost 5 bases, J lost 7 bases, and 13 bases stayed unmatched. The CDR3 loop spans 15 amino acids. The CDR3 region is CASSTRSGGLGEQYF. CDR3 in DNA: TGTGCCAGCAGCACCCGTTCAGGGGGCCTGGGTGAGCAGTACTTC. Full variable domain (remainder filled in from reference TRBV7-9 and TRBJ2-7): DTGVSQNPRHKITKRGQNVTFRCDPISEHNRLYWYRQTLGQGPEFLTYFQNEAQLEKSRLLSDRFSAERPKGSFSTLEIQRTEQGDSAMYLCASSTRSGGLGEQYFGPGTRLTVT.

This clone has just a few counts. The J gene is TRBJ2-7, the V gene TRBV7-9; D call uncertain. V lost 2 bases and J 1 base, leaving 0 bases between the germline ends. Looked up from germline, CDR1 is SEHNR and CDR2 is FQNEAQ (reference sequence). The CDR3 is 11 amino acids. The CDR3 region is CASSLSYEQYF. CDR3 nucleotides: TGTGCCAGCAGCTTATCCTACGAGCAGTACTTC.